The sequence of this TCR beta chain was determined in a study of T cell repertoires in cytomegalovirus infection. For the study at large: CMV epitopes used comprised recently identified HLA-C-restricted ones and well-studied HLA-B-restricted ones. General study points: Within the response measured ex vivo, HLA-C-restricted CMV-specific TCR beta clonotypes were dominant. Summed frequency of shared TCR beta families picked out CMV carriers who also had the relevant HLA.

TCRdb processed the reads anew with MiXCR; each CDR3 protein has one entry. The sample holds a few hundred thousand distinct CDR3 sequences; approximately 40% are singletons and the top ten take around 48%. V was clipped by 6 bases and J by 7 bases; unmatched bases: 11. The CDR3 contains 16 residues. Details on this clonotype: Antigen unknown.

V and J are TRBV12-3 or TRBV12-4 and TRBJ2-1; TRBD2 aligns across 11 bases. The input for sequencing was cultured PBMCs, taken from culture after CMV antigen stimulation. The clonotype comes from a human donor in good health (CMV status not recorded). Some clones in this sample may be carry-over from other donors' samples. As DNA, the CDR3 is TGTGCCAGCAGCCCCGGGTGGGCTAGCGGGAGGAATGAGCAGTTCTTC. As protein: CASSPGWASGRNEQFF.